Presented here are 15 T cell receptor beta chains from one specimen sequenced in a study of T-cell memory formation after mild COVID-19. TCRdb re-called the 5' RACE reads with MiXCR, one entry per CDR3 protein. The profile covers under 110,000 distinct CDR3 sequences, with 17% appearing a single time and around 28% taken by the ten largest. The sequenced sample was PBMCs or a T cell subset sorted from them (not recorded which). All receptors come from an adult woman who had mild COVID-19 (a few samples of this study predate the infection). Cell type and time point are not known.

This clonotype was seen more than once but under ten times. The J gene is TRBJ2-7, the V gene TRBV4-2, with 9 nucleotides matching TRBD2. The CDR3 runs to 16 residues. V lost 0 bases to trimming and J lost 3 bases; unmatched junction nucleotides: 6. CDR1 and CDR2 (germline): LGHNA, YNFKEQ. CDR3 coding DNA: TGTGCCAGCAGCCAAGATAGGACTAGCGTCCACTACGAGCAGTACTTC. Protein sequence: CASSQDRTSVHYEQYF.

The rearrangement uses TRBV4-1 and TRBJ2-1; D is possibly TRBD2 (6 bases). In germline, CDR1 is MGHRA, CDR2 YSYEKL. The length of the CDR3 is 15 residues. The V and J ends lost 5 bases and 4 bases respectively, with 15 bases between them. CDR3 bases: TGCGCCAGCAGCTCGCTCGGGACTTCATACAATGAGCAGTTCTTC. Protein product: CASSSLGTSYNEQFF.

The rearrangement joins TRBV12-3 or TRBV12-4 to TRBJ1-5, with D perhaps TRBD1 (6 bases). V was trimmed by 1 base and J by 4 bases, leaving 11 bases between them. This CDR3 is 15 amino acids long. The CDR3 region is CASSLVGDINQPQHF. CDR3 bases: TGTGCCAGCAGTTTAGTGGGGGACATAAATCAGCCCCAGCATTTT.

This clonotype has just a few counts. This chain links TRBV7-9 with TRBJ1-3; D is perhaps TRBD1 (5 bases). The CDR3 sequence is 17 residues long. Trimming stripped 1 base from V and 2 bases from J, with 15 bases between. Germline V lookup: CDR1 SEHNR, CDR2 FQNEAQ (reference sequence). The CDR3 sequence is CASSLGFAGSPGNTIYF. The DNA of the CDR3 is TGTGCCAGCAGCTTAGGTTTCGCAGGGTCGCCTGGAAACACCATATATTTT.

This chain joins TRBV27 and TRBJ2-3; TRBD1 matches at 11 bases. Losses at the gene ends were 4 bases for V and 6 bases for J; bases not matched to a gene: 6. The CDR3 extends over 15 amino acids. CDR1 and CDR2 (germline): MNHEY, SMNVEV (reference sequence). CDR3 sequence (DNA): TGTGCCAGCAGTTCCGGACAGGGGGCAGGGGATACGCAGTATTTT. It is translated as CASSSGQGAGDTQYF.

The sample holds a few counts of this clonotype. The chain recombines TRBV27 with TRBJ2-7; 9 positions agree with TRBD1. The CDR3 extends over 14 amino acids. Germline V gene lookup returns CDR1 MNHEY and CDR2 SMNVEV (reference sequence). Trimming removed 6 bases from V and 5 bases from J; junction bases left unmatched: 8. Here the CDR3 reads CASRLRDRDDEQYF. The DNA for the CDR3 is TGTGCCAGCAGGCTCCGGGACAGGGATGACGAGCAGTACTTC.

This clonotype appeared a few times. CDR3 sequence (DNA): TGTGCCAGCAGTTTATTGGGGGACATGAACACTGAAGCTTTCTTT. Protein sequence: CASSLLGDMNTEAFF. The chain has TRBV27 and TRBJ1-1; D perhaps matches TRBD1 (6 bases). V lost 1 base and J lost 0, with 9 bases in between. This CDR3 is 15 amino acids long. Looked up from germline, CDR1 is MNHEY and CDR2 is SMNVEV (reference sequence).

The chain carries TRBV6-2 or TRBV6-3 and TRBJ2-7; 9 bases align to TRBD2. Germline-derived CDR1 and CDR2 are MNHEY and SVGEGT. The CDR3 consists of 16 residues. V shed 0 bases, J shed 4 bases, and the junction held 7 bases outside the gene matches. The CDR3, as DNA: TGTGCCAGCAGTTACTCTTCGACTAGCGGAACTTACGAGCAGTACTTC. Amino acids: CASSYSSTSGTYEQYF.

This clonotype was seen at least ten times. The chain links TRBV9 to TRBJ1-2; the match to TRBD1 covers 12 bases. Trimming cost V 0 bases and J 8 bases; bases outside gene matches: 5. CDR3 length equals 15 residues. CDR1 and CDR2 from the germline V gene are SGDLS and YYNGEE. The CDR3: CASSVAGQGAGGYTF. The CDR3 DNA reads TGTGCCAGCAGCGTAGCGGGACAGGGGGCGGGAGGCTACACCTTC.

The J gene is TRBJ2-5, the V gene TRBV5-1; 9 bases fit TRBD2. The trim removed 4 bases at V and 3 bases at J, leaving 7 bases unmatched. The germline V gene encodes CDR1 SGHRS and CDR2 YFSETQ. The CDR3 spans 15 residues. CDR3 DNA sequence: TGCGCCAGCAGCCCCCCCGTAGCGGGGGAAGAGACCCAGTACTTC. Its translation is CASSPPVAGEETQYF. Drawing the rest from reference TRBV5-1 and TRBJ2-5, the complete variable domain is KAGVTQTPRYLIKTRGQQVTLSCSPISGHRSVSWYQQTPGQGLQFLFEYFSETQRNKGNFPGRFSGRQFSNSRSEMNVSTLELGDSALYLCASSPPVAGEETQYFGPGTRLLVL.

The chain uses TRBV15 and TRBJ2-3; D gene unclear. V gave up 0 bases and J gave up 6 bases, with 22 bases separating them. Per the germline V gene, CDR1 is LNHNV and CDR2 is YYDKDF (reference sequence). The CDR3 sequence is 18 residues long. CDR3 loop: CATSRDLLGPDLTDTQYF. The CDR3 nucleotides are TGTGCCACCAGCAGAGATCTCCTTGGACCAGACCTCACGGATACGCAGTATTTT.

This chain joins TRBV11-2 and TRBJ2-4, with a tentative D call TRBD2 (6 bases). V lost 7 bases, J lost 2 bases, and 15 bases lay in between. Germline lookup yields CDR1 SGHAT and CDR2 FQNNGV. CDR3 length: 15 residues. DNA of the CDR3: TGTGCCAGCACCCCGCCGGGGGAAACCAAAAACATTCAGTACTTC. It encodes CASTPPGETKNIQYF.

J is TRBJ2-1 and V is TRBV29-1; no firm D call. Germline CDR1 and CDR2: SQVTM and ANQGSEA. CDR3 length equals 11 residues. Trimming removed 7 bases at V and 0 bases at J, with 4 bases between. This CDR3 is CSGHSYNEQFF. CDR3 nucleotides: TGCAGCGGTCACTCCTACAATGAGCAGTTCTTC.

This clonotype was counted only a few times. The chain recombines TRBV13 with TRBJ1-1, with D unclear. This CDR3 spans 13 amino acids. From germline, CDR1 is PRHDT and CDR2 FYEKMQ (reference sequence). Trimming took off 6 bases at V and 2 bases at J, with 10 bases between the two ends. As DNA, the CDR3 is TGTGCCAGCAGTTCCCAGGCAAACACTGAAGCTTTCTTT. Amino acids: CASSSQANTEAFF.

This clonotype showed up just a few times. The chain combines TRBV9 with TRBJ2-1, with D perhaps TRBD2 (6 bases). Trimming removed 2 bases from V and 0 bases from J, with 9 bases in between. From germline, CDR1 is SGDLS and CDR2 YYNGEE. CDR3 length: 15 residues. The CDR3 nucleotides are TGTGCCAGCAGCGTGGGGACTTCCTCCTACAATGAGCAGTTCTTC. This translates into CASSVGTSSYNEQFF.